This T cell receptor (beta chain) was sequenced in a study of cytomegalovirus exposure and HLA in healthy donors. Study outcomes and limitations: A missense variant in DCLRE1C was later tied to TCR beta V- and J-gene trimming.

On this clone itself: Its antigen is not identified.

Deletions cut 4 bases from V and 3 bases from J, with 16 bases between. The CDR3 has 16 amino acids. CDR1 is MNHNS, CDR2 SASEGT, per germline. The PCR employed 60 Vbeta primers together with 13 Jbeta primers. Here immunoSEQ multiplex PCR was the method, and the copy in TCRdb shows in-frame clones only, minus some. The top ten clones hold approximately 0.22% of a sample with about 120,000 clones, 65% to 85% of them seen once. The sequence derives from a middle-aged man in good health and CMV-seronegative. The specimen was PBMCs. This sequence joins TRBV6-1 and TRBJ2-4, with D possibly matching TRBD1 (6 bases). CDR3 sequence (DNA): TGTGCCAGCAGTGCCCTTAAGGGGGACGTCAAAAACATTCAGTACTTC. Translating gives CASSALKGDVKNIQYF.